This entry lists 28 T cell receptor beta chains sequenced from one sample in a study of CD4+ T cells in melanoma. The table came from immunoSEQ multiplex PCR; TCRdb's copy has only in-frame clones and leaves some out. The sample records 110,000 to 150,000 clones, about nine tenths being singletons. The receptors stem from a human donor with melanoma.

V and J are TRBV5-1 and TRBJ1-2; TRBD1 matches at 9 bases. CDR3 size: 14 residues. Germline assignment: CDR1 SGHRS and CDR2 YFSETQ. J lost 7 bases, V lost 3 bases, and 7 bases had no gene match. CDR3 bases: TGCGCCAGCAGCTACCGGGACAGGGTGTCTGGCTACACCTTC. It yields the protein CASSYRDRVSGYTF.

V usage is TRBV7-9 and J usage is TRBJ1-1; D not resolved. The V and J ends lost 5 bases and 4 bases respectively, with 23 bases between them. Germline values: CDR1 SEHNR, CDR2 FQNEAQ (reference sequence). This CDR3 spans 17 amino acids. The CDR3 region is CASSTRTGSQFGTEAFF. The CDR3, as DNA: TGTGCCAGCAGCACCCGGACGGGGAGTCAATTTGGCACTGAAGCTTTCTTT.

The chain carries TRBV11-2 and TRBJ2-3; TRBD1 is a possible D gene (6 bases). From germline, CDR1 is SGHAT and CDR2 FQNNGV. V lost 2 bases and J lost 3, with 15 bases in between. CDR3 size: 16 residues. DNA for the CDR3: TGTGCCAGCAGCTTAAATACCGGGACAATGACAGATACGCAGTATTTT. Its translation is CASSLNTGTMTDTQYF.

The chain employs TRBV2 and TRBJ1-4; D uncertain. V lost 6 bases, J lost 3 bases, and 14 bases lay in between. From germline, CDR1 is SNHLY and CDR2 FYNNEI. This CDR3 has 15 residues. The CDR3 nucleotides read TGTGCCAGCAGCGTTGCGCCGTCGGCTAATGAAAAACTGTTTTTT. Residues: CASSVAPSANEKLFF.

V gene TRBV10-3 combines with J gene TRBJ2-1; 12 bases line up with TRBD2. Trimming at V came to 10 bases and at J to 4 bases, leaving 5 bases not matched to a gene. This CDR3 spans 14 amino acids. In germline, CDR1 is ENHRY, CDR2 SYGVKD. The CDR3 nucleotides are TGTGCCACCAAAACTAGCGGGGGGTACAATGAGCAGTTCTTC. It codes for CATKTSGGYNEQFF.

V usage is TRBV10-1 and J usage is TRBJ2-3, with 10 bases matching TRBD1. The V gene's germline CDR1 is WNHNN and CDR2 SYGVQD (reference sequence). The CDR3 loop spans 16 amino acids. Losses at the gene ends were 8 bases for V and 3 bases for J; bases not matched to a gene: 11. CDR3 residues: CASGKGGQGTTDTQYF. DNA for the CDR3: TGCGCCAGCGGAAAAGGGGGACAGGGGACGACAGATACGCAGTATTTT.

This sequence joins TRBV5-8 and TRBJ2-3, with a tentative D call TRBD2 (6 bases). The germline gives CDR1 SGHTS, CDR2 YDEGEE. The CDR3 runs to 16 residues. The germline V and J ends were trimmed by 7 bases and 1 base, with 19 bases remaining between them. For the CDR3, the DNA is TGTGCCAGCGGTAGTCGCGGGGCCCGGGGCACAGATACGCAGTATTTT. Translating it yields CASGSRGARGTDTQYF.

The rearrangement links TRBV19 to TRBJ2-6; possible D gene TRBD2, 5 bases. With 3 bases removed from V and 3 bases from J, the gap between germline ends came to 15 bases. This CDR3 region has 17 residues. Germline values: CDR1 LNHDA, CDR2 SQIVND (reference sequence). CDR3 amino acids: CASSIVSGVNGANVLTF. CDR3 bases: TGTGCCAGTAGTATCGTTTCCGGGGTTAATGGGGCCAACGTCCTGACTTTC.

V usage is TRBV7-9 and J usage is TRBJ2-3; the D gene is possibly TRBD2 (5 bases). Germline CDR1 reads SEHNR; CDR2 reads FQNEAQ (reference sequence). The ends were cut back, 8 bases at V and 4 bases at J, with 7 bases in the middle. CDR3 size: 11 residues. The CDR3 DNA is TGTGCCAGCGGAGCGGCAGATACGCAGTATTTT. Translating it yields CASGAADTQYF.

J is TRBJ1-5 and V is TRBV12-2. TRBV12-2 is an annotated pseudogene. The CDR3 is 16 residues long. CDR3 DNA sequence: TGTGCAAGTCGCTTAGAAGAAGTGTATAGCAATCAGCCCCAGCATTTT. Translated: CASRLEEVYSNQPQHF.

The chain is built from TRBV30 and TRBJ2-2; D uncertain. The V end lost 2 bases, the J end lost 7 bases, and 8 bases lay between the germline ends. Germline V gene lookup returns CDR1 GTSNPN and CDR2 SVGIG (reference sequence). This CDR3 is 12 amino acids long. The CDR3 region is CAWSLALGELFF. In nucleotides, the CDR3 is TGTGCCTGGAGTCTCGCGCTCGGGGAGCTGTTTTTT. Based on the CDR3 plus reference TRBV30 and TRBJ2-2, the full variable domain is SQTIHQWPATLVQPVGSPLSLECTVEGTSNPNLYWYRQAAGRGLQLLFYSVGIGQISSEVPQNLSASRPQDRQFILSSKKLLLSDSGFYLCAWSLALGELFFGEGSRLTVL.

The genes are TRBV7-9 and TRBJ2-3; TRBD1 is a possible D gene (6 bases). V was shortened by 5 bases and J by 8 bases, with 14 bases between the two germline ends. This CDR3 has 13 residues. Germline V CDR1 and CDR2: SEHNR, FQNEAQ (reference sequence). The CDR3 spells CASSPRDTFTQYF. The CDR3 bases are TGTGCCAGCAGCCCCCGGGACACCTTTACGCAGTATTTT. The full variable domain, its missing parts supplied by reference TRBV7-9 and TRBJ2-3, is DTGVSQNPRHKITKRGQNVTFRCDPISEHNRLYWYRQTLGQGPEFLTYFQNEAQLEKSRLLSDRFSAERPKGSFSTLEIQRTEQGDSAMYLCASSPRDTFTQYFGPGTRLTVL.

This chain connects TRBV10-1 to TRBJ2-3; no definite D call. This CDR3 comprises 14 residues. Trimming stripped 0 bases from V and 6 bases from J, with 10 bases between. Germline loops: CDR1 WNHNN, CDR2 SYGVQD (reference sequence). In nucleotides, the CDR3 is TGCGCCAGCAGTGAGTCGCCGACCGGGGATACGCAGTATTTT. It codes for CASSESPTGDTQYF.

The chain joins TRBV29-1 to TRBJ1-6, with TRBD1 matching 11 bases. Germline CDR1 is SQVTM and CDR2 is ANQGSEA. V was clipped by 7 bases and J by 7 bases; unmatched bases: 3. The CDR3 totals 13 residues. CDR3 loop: CSAWTGGNSPLHF. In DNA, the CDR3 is TGCAGCGCCTGGACAGGGGGCAATTCACCCCTCCACTTT.

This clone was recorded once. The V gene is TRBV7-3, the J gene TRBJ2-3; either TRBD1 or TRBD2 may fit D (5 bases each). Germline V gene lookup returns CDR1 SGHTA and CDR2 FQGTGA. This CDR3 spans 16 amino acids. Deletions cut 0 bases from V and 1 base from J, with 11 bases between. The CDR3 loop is CASSLTGTLGTDTQYF. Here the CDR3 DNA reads TGTGCCAGCAGCTTAACGGGGACGCTCGGCACAGATACGCAGTATTTT.

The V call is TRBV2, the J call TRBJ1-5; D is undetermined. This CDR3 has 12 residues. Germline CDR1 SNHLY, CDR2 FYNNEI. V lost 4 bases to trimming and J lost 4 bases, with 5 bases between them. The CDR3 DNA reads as TGTGCCAGCAGTGGAGAGAATCAGCCCCAGCATTTT. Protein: CASSGENQPQHF.

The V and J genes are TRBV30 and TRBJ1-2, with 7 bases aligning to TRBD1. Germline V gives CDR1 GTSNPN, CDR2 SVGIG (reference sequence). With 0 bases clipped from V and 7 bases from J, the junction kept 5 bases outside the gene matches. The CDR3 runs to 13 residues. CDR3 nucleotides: TGTGCCTGGAGTGTACTTGAGGGGGCTGGCTACACCTTC. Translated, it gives CAWSVLEGAGYTF.

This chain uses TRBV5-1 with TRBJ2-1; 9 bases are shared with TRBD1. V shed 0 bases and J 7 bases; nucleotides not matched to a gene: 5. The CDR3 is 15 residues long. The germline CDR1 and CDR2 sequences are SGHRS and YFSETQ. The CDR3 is CASSLANRGRNEQFF. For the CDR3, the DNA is TGCGCCAGCAGCTTGGCAAACAGGGGGCGAAATGAGCAGTTCTTC.

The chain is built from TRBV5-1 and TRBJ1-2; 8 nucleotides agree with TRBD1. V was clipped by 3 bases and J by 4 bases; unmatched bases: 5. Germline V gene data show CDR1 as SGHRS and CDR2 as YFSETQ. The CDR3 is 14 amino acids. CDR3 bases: TGCGCCAGCAGCTGGGAACAGGGGGTCTATGGCTACACCTTC. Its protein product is CASSWEQGVYGYTF. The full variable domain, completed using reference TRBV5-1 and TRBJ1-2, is KAGVTQTPRYLIKTRGQQVTLSCSPISGHRSVSWYQQTPGQGLQFLFEYFSETQRNKGNFPGRFSGRQFSNSRSEMNVSTLELGDSALYLCASSWEQGVYGYTFGSGTRLTVV.

In DNA, the CDR3 is TGTGCCAGCAGGATACTAGCGGGGGGCCCCACAGATACGCAGTATTTT. Translation gives CASRILAGGPTDTQYF. The rearrangement joins TRBV7-8 to TRBJ2-3; the match to TRBD2 covers 12 bases. Germline V gives CDR1 SGHVS, CDR2 FQNEAQ. The CDR3 consists of 16 residues. With V trimmed by 6 bases and J by 2 bases, 6 bases remained unmatched.

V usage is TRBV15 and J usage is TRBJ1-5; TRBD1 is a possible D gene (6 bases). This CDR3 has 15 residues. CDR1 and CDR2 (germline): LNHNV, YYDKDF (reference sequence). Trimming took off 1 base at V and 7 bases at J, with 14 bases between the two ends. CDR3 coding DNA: TGTGCCACCAGCAGAGGAAAAGGGGGGCAACAGCCCCAGCATTTT. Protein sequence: CATSRGKGGQQPQHF.

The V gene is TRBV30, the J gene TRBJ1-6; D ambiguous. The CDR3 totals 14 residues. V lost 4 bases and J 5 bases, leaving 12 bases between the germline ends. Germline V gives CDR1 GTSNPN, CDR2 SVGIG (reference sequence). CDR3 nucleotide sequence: TGTGCCTGGACGCGGACCAGTGATAATTCACCCCTCCACTTT. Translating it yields CAWTRTSDNSPLHF.

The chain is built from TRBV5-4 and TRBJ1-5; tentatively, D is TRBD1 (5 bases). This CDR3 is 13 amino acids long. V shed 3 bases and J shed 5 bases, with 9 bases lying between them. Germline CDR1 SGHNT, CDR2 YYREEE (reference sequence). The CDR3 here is CASSSGGDQPQHF. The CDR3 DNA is TGTGCCAGCAGCTCTGGAGGGGATCAGCCCCAGCATTTT.

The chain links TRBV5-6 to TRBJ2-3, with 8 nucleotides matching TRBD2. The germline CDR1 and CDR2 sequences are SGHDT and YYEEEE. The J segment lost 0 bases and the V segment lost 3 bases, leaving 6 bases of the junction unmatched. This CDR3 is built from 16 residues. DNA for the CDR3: TGTGCCAGCAGCTCGGGACTAGTGATGAGCACAGATACGCAGTATTTT. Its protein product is CASSSGLVMSTDTQYF.

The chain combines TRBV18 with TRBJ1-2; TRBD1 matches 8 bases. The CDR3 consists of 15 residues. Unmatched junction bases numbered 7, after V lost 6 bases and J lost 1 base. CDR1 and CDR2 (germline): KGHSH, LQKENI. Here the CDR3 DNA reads TGTGCCAGCTCGCCCGGACAGGGTTATAACTATGGCTACACCTTC. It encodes CASSPGQGYNYGYTF. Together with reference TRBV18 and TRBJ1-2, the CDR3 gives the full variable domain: NAGVMQNPRHLVRRRGQEARLRCSPMKGHSHVYWYRQLPEEGLKFMVYLQKENIIDESGMPKERFSAEFPKEGPSILRIQQVVRGDSAAYFCASSPGQGYNYGYTFGSGTRLTVV.

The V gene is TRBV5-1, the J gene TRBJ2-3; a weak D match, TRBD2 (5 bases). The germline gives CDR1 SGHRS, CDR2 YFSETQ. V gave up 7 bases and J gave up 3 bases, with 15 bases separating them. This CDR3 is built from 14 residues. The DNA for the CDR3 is TGCGCCAGCGGCCCTACCCGGGGAACAGATACGCAGTATTTT. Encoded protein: CASGPTRGTDTQYF. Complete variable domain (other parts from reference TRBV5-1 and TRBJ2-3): KAGVTQTPRYLIKTRGQQVTLSCSPISGHRSVSWYQQTPGQGLQFLFEYFSETQRNKGNFPGRFSGRQFSNSRSEMNVSTLELGDSALYLCASGPTRGTDTQYFGPGTRLTVL.

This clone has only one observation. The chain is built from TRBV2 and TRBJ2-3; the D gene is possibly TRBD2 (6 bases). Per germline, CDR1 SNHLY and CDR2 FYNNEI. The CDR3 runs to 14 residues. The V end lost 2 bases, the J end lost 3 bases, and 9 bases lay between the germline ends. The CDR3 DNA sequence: TGTGCCAGCAGTGAATGGCGGGGAACAGATACGCAGTATTTT. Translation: CASSEWRGTDTQYF. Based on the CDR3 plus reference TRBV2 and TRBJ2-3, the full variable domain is EPEVTQTPSHQVTQMGQEVILRCVPISNHLYFYWYRQILGQKVEFLVSFYNNEISEKSEIFDDQFSVERPDGSNFTLKIRSTKLEDSAMYFCASSEWRGTDTQYFGPGTRLTVL.

The CDR3, as DNA: TGCGCCAGCAGCTTCCCCCGGGGGGGACAGGGGTCGGACGAGCAGTACTTC. Protein sequence: CASSFPRGGQGSDEQYF. The chain joins TRBV5-1 to TRBJ2-7, with 10 bases fitting TRBD1. V gave up 2 bases and J gave up 5 bases; unmatched junction bases: 13. Germline assignment: CDR1 SGHRS and CDR2 YFSETQ. The CDR3 is 17 residues long.